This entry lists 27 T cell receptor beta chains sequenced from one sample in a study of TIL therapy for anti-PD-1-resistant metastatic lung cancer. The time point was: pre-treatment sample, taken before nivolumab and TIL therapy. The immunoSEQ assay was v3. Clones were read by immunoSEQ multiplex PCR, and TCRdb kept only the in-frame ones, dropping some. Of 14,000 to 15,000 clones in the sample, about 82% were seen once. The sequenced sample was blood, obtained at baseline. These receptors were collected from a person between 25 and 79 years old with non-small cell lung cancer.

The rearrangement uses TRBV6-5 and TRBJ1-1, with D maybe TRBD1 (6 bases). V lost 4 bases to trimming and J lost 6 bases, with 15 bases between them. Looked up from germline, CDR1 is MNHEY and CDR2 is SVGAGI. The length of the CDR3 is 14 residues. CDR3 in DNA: TGTGCCAGCAGTTCCCACAGGGCGCGCGCTGAAGCTTTCTTT. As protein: CASSSHRARAEAFF.

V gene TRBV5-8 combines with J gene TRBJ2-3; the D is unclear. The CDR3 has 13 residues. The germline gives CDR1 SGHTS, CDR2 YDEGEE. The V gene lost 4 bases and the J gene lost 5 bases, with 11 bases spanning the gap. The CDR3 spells CASSLIPLDTQYF. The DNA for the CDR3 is TGTGCCAGCAGCCTGATCCCCTTAGATACGCAGTATTTT.

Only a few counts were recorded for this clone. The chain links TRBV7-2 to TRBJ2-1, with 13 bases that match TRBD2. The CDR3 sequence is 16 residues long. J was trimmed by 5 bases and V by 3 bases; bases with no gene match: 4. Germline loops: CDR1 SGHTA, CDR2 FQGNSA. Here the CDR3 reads CASSLGLAGPDNEQFF. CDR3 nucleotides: TGTGCCAGCAGCTTGGGACTAGCGGGGCCCGACAATGAGCAGTTCTTC.

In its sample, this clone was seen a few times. CDR3 amino acids: CASSDQGYNSPLHF. The DNA of the CDR3 is TGTGCCAGCAGTGATCAGGGCTATAATTCACCCCTCCACTTT. J is TRBJ1-6 and V is TRBV6-1; possible D gene TRBD1, 5 bases. The CDR3 is 14 amino acids. CDR1 is MNHNS and CDR2 is SASEGT in the germline V gene. Trimming removed 3 bases from V and 3 bases from J, with 6 bases in between.

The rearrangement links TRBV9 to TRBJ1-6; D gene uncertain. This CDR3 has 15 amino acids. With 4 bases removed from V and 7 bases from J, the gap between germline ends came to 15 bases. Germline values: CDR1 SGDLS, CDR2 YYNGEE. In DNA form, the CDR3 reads TGTGCCAGCAGCCCGCAGGAGGCCGAGAATTCACCCCTCCACTTT. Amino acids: CASSPQEAENSPLHF.

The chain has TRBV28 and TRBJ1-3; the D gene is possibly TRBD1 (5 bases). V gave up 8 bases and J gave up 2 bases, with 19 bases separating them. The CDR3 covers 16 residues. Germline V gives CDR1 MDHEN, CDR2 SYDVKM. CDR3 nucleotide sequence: TGTGCCAGCGGGTTTGGGGGGTACGGCGCTGGAAACACCATATATTTT. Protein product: CASGFGGYGAGNTIYF.

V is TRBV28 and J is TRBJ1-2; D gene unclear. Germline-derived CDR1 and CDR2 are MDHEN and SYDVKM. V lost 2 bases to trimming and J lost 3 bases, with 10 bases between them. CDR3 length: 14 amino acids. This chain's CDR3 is CASSLDDGDYGYTF. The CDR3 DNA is TGTGCCAGCAGTTTAGACGACGGTGACTATGGCTACACCTTC.

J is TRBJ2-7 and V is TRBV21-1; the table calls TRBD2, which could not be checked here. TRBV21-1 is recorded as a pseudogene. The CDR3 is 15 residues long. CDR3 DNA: TGTGCCAGCAGTCCCGGAGGGCCCTTCTCCTACGAGCAGTACTTC. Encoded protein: CASSPGGPFSYEQYF.

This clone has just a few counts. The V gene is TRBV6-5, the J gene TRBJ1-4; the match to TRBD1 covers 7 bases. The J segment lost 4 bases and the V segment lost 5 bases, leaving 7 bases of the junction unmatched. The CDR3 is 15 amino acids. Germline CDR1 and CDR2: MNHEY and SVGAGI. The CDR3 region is CASSQQQGSNEKLFF. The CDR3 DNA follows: TGTGCCAGCAGTCAACAACAGGGGAGTAATGAAAAACTGTTTTTT.

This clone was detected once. CDR3 bases: TGTGCCAGCAGCCAGTCCAGGGGGTCACGCGAGCAGTACTTC. This encodes CASSQSRGSREQYF. This rearrangement joins TRBV11-3 to TRBJ2-5; 7 positions match TRBD1. The J call may not be correct, given that the DNA end is closer to TRBJ2-7. CDR1 is SGHNT and CDR2 is YENEEA in the germline V gene. This CDR3 spans 14 amino acids.

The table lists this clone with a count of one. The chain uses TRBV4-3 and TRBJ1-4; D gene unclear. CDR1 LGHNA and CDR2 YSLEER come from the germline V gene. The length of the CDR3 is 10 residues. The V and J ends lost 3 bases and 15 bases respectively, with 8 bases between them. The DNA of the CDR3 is TGCGCCAGCAGCCATACCCCCTTGTTTTTT. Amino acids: CASSHTPLFF.

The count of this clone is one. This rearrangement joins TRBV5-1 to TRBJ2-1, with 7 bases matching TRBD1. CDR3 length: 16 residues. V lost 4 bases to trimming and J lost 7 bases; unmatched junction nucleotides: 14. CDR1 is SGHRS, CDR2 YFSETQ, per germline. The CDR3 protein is CASSGDRQGLANEQFF. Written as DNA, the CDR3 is TGCGCCAGCAGCGGGGATAGACAGGGTTTGGCAAATGAGCAGTTCTTC.

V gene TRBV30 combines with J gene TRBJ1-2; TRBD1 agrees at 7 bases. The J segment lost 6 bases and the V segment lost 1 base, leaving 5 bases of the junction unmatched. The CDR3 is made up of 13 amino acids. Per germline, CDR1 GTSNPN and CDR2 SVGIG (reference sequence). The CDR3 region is CAWSAETGHGYTF. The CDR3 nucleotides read TGTGCCTGGAGTGCCGAGACAGGGCATGGCTACACCTTC.

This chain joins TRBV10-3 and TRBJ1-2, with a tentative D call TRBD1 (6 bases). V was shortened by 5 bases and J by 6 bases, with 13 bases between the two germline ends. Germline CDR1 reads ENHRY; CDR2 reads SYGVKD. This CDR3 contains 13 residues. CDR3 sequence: CAISTQGLDGYTF. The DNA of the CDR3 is TGTGCCATCAGTACACAGGGCTTGGATGGCTACACCTTC.

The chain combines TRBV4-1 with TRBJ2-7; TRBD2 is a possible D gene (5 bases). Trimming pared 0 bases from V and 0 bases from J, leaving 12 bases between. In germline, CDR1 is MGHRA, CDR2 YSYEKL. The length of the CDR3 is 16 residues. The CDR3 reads CASSQDWTEGSYEQYF. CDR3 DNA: TGCGCCAGCAGCCAAGATTGGACCGAGGGCTCCTACGAGCAGTACTTC.

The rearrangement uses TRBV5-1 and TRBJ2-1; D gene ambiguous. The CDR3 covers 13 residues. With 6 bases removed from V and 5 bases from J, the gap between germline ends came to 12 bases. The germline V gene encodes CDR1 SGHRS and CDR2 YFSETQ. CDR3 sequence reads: CASTLTRNNEQFF. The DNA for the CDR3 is TGCGCCAGCACCCTAACCCGTAACAATGAGCAGTTCTTC.

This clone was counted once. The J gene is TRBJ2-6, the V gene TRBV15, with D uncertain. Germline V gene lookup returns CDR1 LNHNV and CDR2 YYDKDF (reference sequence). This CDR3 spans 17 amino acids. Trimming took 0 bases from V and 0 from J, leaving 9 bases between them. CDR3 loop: CATSRDYYGSGANVLTF. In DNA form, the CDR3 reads TGTGCCACCAGCAGAGATTACTACGGCTCTGGGGCCAACGTCCTGACTTTC.

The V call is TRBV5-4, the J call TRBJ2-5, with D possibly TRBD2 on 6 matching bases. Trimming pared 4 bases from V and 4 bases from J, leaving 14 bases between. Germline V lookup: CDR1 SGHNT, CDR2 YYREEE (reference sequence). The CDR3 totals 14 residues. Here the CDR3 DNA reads TGTGCCAGCAGCGCGGGACCTAGTGGAGAGACCCAGTACTTC. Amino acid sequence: CASSAGPSGETQYF.

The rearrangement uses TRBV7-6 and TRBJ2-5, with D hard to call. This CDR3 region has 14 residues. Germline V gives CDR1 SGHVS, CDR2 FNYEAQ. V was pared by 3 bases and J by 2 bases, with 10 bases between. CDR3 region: CASSFARSQETQYF. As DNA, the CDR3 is TGTGCCAGCAGCTTTGCCCGATCACAAGAGACCCAGTACTTC.

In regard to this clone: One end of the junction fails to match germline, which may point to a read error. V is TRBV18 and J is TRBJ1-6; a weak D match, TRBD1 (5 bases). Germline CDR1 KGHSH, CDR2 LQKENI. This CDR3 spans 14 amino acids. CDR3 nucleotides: TGTGCCAGCCCACCACCGGGGCACAATTCACCCCTCCACTTT. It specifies CASPPPGHNSPLHF.

The CDR3 protein is CASSQRTSGSKWNTGELFF. CDR3 nucleotides: TGCGCCAGCAGCCAGAGGACTAGCGGGAGTAAATGGAACACCGGGGAGCTGTTTTTT. This chain joins TRBV4-1 and TRBJ2-2; TRBD2 agrees at 13 bases. The CDR3 has 19 amino acids. The junction had 8 bases not matched to a gene; V was cut back by 3 bases and J by 1 base. Germline CDR1 MGHRA, CDR2 YSYEKL.

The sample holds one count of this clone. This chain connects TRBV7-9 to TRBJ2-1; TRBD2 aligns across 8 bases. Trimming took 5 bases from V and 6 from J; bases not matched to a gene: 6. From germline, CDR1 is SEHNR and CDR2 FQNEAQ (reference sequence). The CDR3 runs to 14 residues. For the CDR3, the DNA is TGTGCCAGCAGCCACCCACTAGCGGTCAATGAGCAGTTCTTC. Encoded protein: CASSHPLAVNEQFF.

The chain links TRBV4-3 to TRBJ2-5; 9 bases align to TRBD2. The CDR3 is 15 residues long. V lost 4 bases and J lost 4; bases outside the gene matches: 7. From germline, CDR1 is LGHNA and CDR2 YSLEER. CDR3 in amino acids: CASSLRLAGLETQYF. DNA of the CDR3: TGCGCCAGCAGCCTACGCCTAGCGGGGCTAGAGACCCAGTACTTC.

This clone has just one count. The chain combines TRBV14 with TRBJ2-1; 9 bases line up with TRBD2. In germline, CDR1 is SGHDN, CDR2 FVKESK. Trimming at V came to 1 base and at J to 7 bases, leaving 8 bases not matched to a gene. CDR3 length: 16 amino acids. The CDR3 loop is CASSQAGGRAMNEQFF. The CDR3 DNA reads TGTGCCAGCAGCCAAGCGGGCGGGAGGGCCATGAATGAGCAGTTCTTC.

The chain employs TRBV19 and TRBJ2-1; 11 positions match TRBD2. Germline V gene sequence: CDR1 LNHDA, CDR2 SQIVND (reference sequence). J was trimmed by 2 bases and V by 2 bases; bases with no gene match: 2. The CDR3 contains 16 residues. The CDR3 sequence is CASSILAGGPYNEQFF. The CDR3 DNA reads TGTGCCAGTAGTATACTAGCGGGAGGTCCCTACAATGAGCAGTTCTTC.

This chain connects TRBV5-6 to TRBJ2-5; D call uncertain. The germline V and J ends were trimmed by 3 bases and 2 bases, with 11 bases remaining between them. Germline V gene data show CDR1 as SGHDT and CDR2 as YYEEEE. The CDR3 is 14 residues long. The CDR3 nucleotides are TGTGCCAGCAGCTATGGGTTGGGGCAAGAGACCCAGTACTTC. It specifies CASSYGLGQETQYF.

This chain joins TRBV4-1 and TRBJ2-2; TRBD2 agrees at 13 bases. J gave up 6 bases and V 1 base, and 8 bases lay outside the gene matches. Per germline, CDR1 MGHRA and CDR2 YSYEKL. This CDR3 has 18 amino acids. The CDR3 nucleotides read TGCGCCAGCAGCCAAGCAGGACTAGCGGGGGTAGGCGCCGGGGAGCTGTTTTTT. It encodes CASSQAGLAGVGAGELFF.